These 8 T cell receptor beta chains came from one sample sequenced in a study of T cell repertoires in cytomegalovirus infection. TCRdb recomputed calls from the reads with MiXCR, one row per CDR3 protein. The sample records some 700,000 distinct CDR3 sequences, about 33% being singletons. No antigens are known for them. The material was cultured PBMCs, obtained from culture after CMV antigen stimulation. These receptor sequences come from a human donor in good health (CMV status not recorded). Some clones in this sample may be carry-over from other donors' samples.

The chain uses TRBV7-2 and TRBJ2-1; TRBD1 agrees at 8 bases. J gave up 8 bases and V 1 base, and 7 bases lay outside the gene matches. The CDR3 extends over 15 amino acids. Germline lookup yields CDR1 SGHTA and CDR2 FQGNSA. The CDR3 bases are TGTGCCAGCAGCTTAGACAGGACAGGGCCCCATGAGCAGTTCTTC. As protein: CASSLDRTGPHEQFF.

This clonotype was detected many times. The chain combines TRBV7-2 with TRBJ1-1, with a tentative D call TRBD1 (6 bases). CDR3 length: 13 amino acids. Between the trimmed V and J ends, which lost 2 bases and 4 bases, there was a span of 8 bases. CDR1 SGHTA and CDR2 FQGNSA come from the germline V gene. The CDR3: CASSLQGGTEAFF. CDR3 nucleotides: TGTGCCAGCAGCTTACAAGGGGGCACTGAAGCTTTCTTT. Based on the CDR3 plus reference TRBV7-2 and TRBJ1-1, the full variable domain is GAGVSQSPSNKVTEKGKDVELRCDPISGHTALYWYRQSLGQGLEFLIYFQGNSAPDKSGLPSDRFSAERTGGSVSTLTIQRTQQEDSAVYLCASSLQGGTEAFFGQGTRLTVV.

J is TRBJ2-1 and V is TRBV4-1, with D perhaps TRBD2 (7 bases). Between the trimmed V and J ends, which lost 3 bases and 1 base, there was a span of 16 bases. There are 17 residues in the CDR3. Per the germline V gene, CDR1 is MGHRA and CDR2 is YSYEKL. The CDR3: CASSHLGGGHSYNEQFF. CDR3 DNA: TGCGCCAGCAGCCACCTAGGCGGGGGCCATTCCTACAATGAGCAGTTCTTC.

DNA for the CDR3: TGCAGTGCTATCCCAGCGGGGGGGAGGAGAGCCAAAAACATTCAGTACTTC. Residues: CSAIPAGGRRAKNIQYF. The chain has TRBV20-1 and TRBJ2-4, with 10 bases that match TRBD2. With V trimmed by 4 bases and J by 0 bases, 9 bases remained unmatched. Germline-derived CDR1 and CDR2 are DFQATT and SNEGSKA (reference sequence). The CDR3 is made up of 17 amino acids.

This clonotype came up a few times. The DNA is omitted, as the CDR3 cannot be located on it reliably, and the CDR3 follows TCRdb's listing. The chain couples TRBV12-3 or TRBV12-4 to TRBJ1-1. The CDR3 is 12 residues long, ends included. This chain's CDR3 is CASSWVGSGSFF.

This clonotype has only a few counts. V usage is TRBV6-6 and J usage is TRBJ2-5; D may match TRBD1 or TRBD2 (5 bases each). The V and J ends lost 2 bases and 5 bases respectively, with 18 bases between them. Germline loops: CDR1 MNHNY, CDR2 SVGAGI (reference sequence). The CDR3 totals 16 residues. For the CDR3, the DNA is TGTGCCAGCAGTTACCAATGGGGGTTCGACGGGGAGACCCAGTACTTC. This encodes CASSYQWGFDGETQYF.

In DNA form, the CDR3 reads TGTGCCACCAGTGAAAAGGGACTAGCAGGCAACACGCAGTATTTT. It encodes CATSEKGLAGNTQYF. This sequence joins TRBV24-1 and TRBJ2-3, with 9 bases that match TRBD2. V was clipped by 4 bases and J by 9 bases; unmatched bases: 10. Germline V gene lookup returns CDR1 KGHDR and CDR2 SFDVKD. The CDR3 is 15 residues long.

The chain joins TRBV7-3 to TRBJ2-4, with no clear D. The CDR3 loop spans 12 amino acids. Per germline, CDR1 SGHTA and CDR2 FQGTGA. V lost 6 bases and J lost 6, with 9 bases in between. CDR3 nucleotides: TGTGCCAGCAGTCTAGACACAAACATTCAGTACTTC. Its translation: CASSLDTNIQYF.